Below, one T cell receptor (beta chain) is given with its context. This specimen comes from a study of T cell clusters in autoimmune cytopenias. This CDR3 spans 16 amino acids. Germline V gene data show CDR1 as MNHEY and CDR2 as SVGAGI. One tube held mixed TRB-A and TRB-B primer pools for touch-down PCR. TCRdb reworked the multiplex PCR reads into one entry per CDR3 protein, no DNA. Its listing shows approximately 13,000 distinct CDR3 sequences. TRB amplification used 250 ng of peripheral blood genomic DNA. These data were also reused for a study on T cell repertoires in aging, cancer and after chemotherapy.

The chain uses TRBV6-5 and TRBJ1-2; absent DNA, TCRdb's TRBD1 call cannot be checked. The origin of this receptor is a human donor in good health. The sequencing input was peripheral blood. The CDR3: CASSYIRTGGGYGYTF.